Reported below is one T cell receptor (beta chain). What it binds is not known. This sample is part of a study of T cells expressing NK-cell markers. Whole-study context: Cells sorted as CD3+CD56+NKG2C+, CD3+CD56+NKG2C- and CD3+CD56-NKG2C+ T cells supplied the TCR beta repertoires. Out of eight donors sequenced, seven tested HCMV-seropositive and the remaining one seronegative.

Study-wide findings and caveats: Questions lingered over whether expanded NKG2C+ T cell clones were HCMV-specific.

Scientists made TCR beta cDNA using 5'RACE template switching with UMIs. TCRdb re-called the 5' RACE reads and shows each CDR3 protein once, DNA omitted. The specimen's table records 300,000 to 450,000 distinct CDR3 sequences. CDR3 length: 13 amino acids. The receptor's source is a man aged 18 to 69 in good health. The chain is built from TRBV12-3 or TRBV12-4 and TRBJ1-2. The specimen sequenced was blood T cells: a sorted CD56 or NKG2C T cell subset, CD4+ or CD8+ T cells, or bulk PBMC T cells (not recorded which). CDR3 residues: CASSLFPAGGYTF.